Listed here are 8 T cell receptor beta chains from one sample, sequenced in a study of T cell responses to AZD1222 COVID-19 vaccine. TCRdb's table, derived via immunoSEQ multiplex PCR, lists solely in-frame clones and lacks some. The sample has fewer than 110,000 clones, around 91% seen once. This sample comprised peripheral blood, obtained on day 0 of AZD1222 vaccination. The receptors come from an adult in good health.

The chain combines TRBV7-2 with TRBJ1-2; 8 bases line up with TRBD1. Looked up from germline, CDR1 is SGHTA and CDR2 is FQGNSA. V was pared by 5 bases and J by 7 bases, with 12 bases of the junction left unmatched. CDR3 size: 15 residues. CDR3 sequence: CASSAGTGPALGYTF. Here the CDR3 DNA reads TGTGCCAGCAGCGCCGGGACAGGACCTGCTCTTGGCTACACCTTC. Full variable domain (rest looked up from reference TRBV7-2 and TRBJ1-2): GAGVSQSPSNKVTEKGKDVELRCDPISGHTALYWYRQSLGQGLEFLIYFQGNSAPDKSGLPSDRFSAERTGGSVSTLTIQRTQQEDSAVYLCASSAGTGPALGYTFGSGTRLTVV.

The J gene is TRBJ1-6, the V gene TRBV11-2, with D perhaps TRBD1 (5 bases). This CDR3 spans 13 amino acids. Trimming removed 7 bases at V and 7 bases at J, with 11 bases between. Germline CDR1 is SGHAT and CDR2 is FQNNGV. The CDR3 loop is CASNPTGNSPLHF. CDR3 bases: TGTGCCAGCAATCCAACAGGAAATTCACCCCTCCACTTT.

This chain joins TRBV6-5 and TRBJ2-5; 7 bases align to TRBD1. The CDR3 extends over 15 amino acids. V trimming: 6 bases; J trimming: 4 bases; junction bases outside the gene matches: 11. Germline-derived CDR1 and CDR2 are MNHEY and SVGAGI. The CDR3 loop reads CASSHPAGQVETQYF. For the CDR3, the DNA is TGTGCCAGCAGCCACCCCGCAGGACAGGTAGAGACCCAGTACTTC.

This chain joins TRBV6-2 or TRBV6-3 and TRBJ2-2; D gene ambiguous. Trimming left V 6 bases short and J 0 bases short, with 2 bases between. Germline V gives CDR1 MNHEY, CDR2 SVGEGT. The CDR3 contains 12 residues. CDR3 sequence (DNA): TGTGCCAGCAGCACGAACACCGGGGAGCTGTTTTTT. It codes for CASSTNTGELFF.

This chain joins TRBV30 and TRBJ2-1; TRBD2 matches at 8 bases. Germline CDR1 is GTSNPN and CDR2 is SVGIG (reference sequence). The V gene end was trimmed by 0 bases and the J gene end by 7 bases; junction bases not matched to a gene: 17. The CDR3 is 18 amino acids. The DNA for the CDR3 is TGTGCCTGGAGTGTACAAAACGGGGGGGCCGTTGTGGTTAATGAGCAGTTCTTC. Residues: CAWSVQNGGAVVVNEQFF.

This clone occurred a few times. The chain combines TRBV5-4 with TRBJ1-3, with D uncertain. The germline V and J ends were trimmed by 3 bases and 0 bases, with 13 bases remaining between them. Germline CDR1 reads SGHNT; CDR2 reads YYREEE (reference sequence). The length of the CDR3 is 16 residues. Here the CDR3 DNA reads TGTGCCAGCAGCTCAAAACACGAAATCTCTGGAAACACCATATATTTT. Amino acid sequence: CASSSKHEISGNTIYF.

The chain is built from TRBV3-1 (or the pseudogene TRBV3-2) and TRBJ2-5; D perhaps matches TRBD1 (6 bases). This CDR3 is 14 amino acids long. Germline CDR1 is LGHDT and CDR2 is YNNKEL (reference sequence). The germline V and J ends were trimmed by 1 base and 8 bases, with 14 bases remaining between them. The CDR3 region has the DNA TGTGCCAGCAGCCAAGGTGGGGGCTTGGACACCCAGTACTTC. Protein: CASSQGGGLDTQYF.

This clone was recorded only once. V usage is TRBV19 and J usage is TRBJ1-5; the D gene is possibly TRBD1 (5 bases). With 3 bases removed from V and 11 bases from J, the gap between germline ends came to 17 bases. Germline-derived CDR1 and CDR2 are LNHDA and SQIVND (reference sequence). The CDR3 loop spans 14 amino acids. The CDR3, as DNA: TGTGCCAGTAGTATGGGAGGGGCCCAGACGTCCCAGCATTTT. Residues: CASSMGGAQTSQHF. Filled out from reference TRBV19 and TRBJ1-5, the complete variable domain reads DGGITQSPKYLFRKEGQNVTLSCEQNLNHDAMYWYRQDPGQGLRLIYYSQIVNDFQKGDIAEGYSVSREKKESFPLTVTSAQKNPTAFYLCASSMGGAQTSQHFGDGTRLSIL.